This T cell receptor beta chain was found in a study of T-cell reconstitution after alpha-beta-depleted transplantation in children. Overall study findings and caveats: Where alpha-beta T cells came from about two months after transplant was reportedly several hundred expanded graft clones. Recipient T cells and thymic progenitors that survived gave rise to the high TCRbeta diversity observed at day 60 in some patients. From newly produced T cells came most of the T-cell counts and diversity one year after transplant.

TCRbeta library construction was performed incorporating unique molecular identifiers. TCRdb processed the PCR reads anew with MiXCR; each CDR3 protein has one entry. The sample has hundreds of thousands of distinct CDR3 sequences; 10% to 15% are singletons. Remarks on this clonotype: Its antigen is still unknown.

The CDR3 has 16 amino acids. V was clipped by 5 bases and J by 6 bases; unmatched bases: 15. This receptor was identified in a male patient between 10 and 17 years old who had a stem cell transplant for acute myeloid leukemia, so the T cells may come from the graft donor. The sequences come from PBMCs, mostly from graft donor cells, collected 360 days after TCRalphabeta/CD19-depleted stem cell transplant. V usage is TRBV12-3 or TRBV12-4 and J usage is TRBJ2-7; 8 positions agree with TRBD2. The chain's CDR3 is CASSPRSLAARGEQYF. The CDR3 coding sequence is TGTGCCAGCAGTCCCCGATCACTAGCGGCAAGGGGCGAGCAGTACTTC.